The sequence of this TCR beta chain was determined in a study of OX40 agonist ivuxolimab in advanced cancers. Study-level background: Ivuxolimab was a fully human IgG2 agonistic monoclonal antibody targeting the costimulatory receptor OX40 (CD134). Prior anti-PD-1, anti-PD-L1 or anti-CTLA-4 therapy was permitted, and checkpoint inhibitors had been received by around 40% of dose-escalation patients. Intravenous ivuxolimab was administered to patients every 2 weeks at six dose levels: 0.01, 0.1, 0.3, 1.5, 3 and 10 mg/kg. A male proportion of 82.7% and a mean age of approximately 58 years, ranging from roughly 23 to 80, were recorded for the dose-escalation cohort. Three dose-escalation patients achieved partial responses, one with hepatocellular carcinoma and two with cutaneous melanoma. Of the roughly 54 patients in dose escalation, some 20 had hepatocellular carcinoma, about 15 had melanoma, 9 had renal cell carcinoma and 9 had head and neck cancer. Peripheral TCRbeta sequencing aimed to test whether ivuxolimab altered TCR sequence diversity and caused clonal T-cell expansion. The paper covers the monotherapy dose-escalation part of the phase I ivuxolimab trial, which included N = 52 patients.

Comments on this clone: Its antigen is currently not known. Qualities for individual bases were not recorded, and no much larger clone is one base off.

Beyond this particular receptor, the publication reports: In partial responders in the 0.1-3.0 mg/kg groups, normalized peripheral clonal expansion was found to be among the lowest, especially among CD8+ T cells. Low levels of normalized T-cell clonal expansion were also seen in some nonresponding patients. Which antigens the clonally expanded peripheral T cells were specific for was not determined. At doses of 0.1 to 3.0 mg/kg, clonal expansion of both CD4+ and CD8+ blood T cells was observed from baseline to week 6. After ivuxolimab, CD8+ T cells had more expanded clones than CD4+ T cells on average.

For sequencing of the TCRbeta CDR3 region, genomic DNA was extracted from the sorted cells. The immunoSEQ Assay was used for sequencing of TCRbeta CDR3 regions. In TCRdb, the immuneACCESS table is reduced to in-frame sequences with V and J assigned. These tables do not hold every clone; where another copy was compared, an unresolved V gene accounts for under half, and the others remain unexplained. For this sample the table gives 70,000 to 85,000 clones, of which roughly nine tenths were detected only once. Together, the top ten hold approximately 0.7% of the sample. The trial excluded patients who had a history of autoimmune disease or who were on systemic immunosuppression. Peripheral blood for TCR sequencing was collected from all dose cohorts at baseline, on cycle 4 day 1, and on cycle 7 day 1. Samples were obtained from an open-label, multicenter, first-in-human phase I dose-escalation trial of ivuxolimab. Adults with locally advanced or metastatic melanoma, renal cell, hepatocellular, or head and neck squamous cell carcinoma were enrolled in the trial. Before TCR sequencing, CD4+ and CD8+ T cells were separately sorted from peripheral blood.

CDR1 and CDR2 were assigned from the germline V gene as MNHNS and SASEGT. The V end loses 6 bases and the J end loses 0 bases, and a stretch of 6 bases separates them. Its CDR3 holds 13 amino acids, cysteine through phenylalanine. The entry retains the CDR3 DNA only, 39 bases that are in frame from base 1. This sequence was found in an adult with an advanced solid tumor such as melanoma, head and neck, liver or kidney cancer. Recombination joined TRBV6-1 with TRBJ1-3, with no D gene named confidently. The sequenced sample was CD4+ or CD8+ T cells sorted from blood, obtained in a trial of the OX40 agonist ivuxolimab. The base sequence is TGTGCCAGCAGAACGGTCTCTGGAAACACCATATATTTT. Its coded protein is CASRTVSGNTIYF.